One and the same sample provided the 21 T cell receptor beta chains below, sequenced in a study of cytomegalovirus exposure and HLA in healthy donors. The PCR contained 60 Vbeta and 13 Jbeta primers. Only in-frame clones appear in the TCRdb table, and some are missing; sequencing was by immunoSEQ multiplex PCR. There are 140,000 or so clones in the sample; around a tenth occur only once, and approximately 1.8% lies in the top ten. Sequencing was done on a sample of PBMCs. The receptors here all came from a male donor in good health and CMV-seronegative.

This clone was found a few times. The rearrangement uses TRBV19 and TRBJ1-5, with D unresolved. The V and J ends lost 3 bases and 3 bases respectively, with 6 bases between them. This CDR3 comprises 13 residues. Looked up from germline, CDR1 is LNHDA and CDR2 is SQIVND (reference sequence). Here the CDR3 DNA reads TGTGCCAGTAGTATCAGTCCCAATCAGCCCCAGCATTTT. This translates into CASSISPNQPQHF.

In its sample, this clone was seen a few times. This chain joins TRBV19 and TRBJ2-1, with 11 positions matching TRBD2. V shed 7 bases, J shed 4 bases, and the junction held 12 bases outside the gene matches. This CDR3 region has 17 residues. CDR1 LNHDA and CDR2 SQIVND come from the germline V gene (reference sequence). The CDR3 sequence: CASTGLAGGGVYNEQFF. The CDR3 DNA reads as TGTGCCAGTACGGGGCTAGCGGGAGGAGGGGTTTACAATGAGCAGTTCTTC.

This clone was detected a few times. V and J are TRBV7-8 and TRBJ2-7; D not resolved. V was shortened by 8 bases and J by 7 bases, with 15 bases between the two germline ends. The CDR3 is made up of 12 amino acids. Germline V gene sequence: CDR1 SGHVS, CDR2 FQNEAQ. The CDR3 protein is CASQQYPQEQYF. The CDR3 DNA sequence: TGTGCCAGCCAACAATACCCCCAGGAGCAGTACTTC.

V and J are TRBV6-5 and TRBJ1-1, with TRBD1 matching over 7 bases. The V segment lost 5 bases and the J segment 2 bases; nucleotides outside the gene matches: 5. Looked up from germline, CDR1 is MNHEY and CDR2 is SVGAGI. The CDR3 is made up of 14 amino acids. The CDR3 DNA reads TGTGCCAGCAGTCTTACAGGGGCCAACACTGAAGCTTTCTTT. Residues: CASSLTGANTEAFF.

This clone has just a few counts. V gene TRBV7-6 combines with J gene TRBJ2-2; TRBD2 agrees at 14 bases. In germline, CDR1 is SGHVS, CDR2 FNYEAQ. V trimming: 3 bases; J trimming: 4 bases; junction bases outside the gene matches: 7. The CDR3 runs 18 residues. The CDR3 here is CASSFRLAGGEVTGELFF. The CDR3, as DNA: TGTGCCAGCAGCTTTAGACTAGCGGGGGGGGAAGTCACCGGGGAGCTGTTTTTT.

This clone was seen a handful of times. The rearrangement links TRBV6-4 to TRBJ2-6, with 11 bases lining up with TRBD1. Germline lookup yields CDR1 MRHNA and CDR2 SNTAGT. The CDR3 totals 17 residues. Losses at the gene ends were 3 bases for V and 0 bases for J; bases not matched to a gene: 1. CDR3 amino acids: CASSEGQGGSGANVLTF. The CDR3 region has the DNA TGTGCCAGCAGTGAGGGACAGGGGGGCTCTGGGGCCAACGTCCTGACTTTC.

The V gene is TRBV7-8, the J gene TRBJ2-7; 9 bases are a match to TRBD2. Germline V gene sequence: CDR1 SGHVS, CDR2 FQNEAQ. This CDR3 contains 16 residues. J was trimmed by 1 base and V by 6 bases; bases with no gene match: 10. The CDR3 coding sequence is TGTGCCAGCAGTTCCGTTGAGACTAGCGGTTCCTACGAGCAGTACTTC. Amino acids: CASSSVETSGSYEQYF.

In this sample, this clone turned up a few times. The rearrangement joins TRBV27 to TRBJ2-3; D is ambiguous. Germline CDR1 reads MNHEY; CDR2 reads SMNVEV (reference sequence). The CDR3 extends over 13 amino acids. Trimming took off 3 bases at V and 2 bases at J, with 6 bases between the two ends. CDR3 DNA: TGTGCCAGCAGTTTGCGCTTCACAGATACGCAGTATTTT. Encoded protein: CASSLRFTDTQYF.

This clone was seen a few times. J is TRBJ2-5 and V is TRBV5-8, with D perhaps TRBD2 (6 bases). Germline V lookup: CDR1 SGHTS, CDR2 YDEGEE. Trimming pared 4 bases from V and 1 base from J, leaving 17 bases between. The CDR3 runs to 16 residues. CDR3 DNA sequence: TGTGCCAGCAGCCGGATGGGACTCCTACTCCAAGAGACCCAGTACTTC. Translating it yields CASSRMGLLLQETQYF.

This clone occurred a few times. In nucleotides, the CDR3 is TGCGCCAGCAGCCAAGTTCCCTGGAGGACTGAAGCTTTCTTT. As protein: CASSQVPWRTEAFF. The chain couples TRBV4-3 to TRBJ1-1; D not certain. This CDR3 is built from 14 residues. The ends were cut back, 1 base at V and 5 bases at J, with 11 bases in the middle. Germline CDR1 is LGHNA and CDR2 is YSLEER.

The rearrangement links TRBV5-1 to TRBJ2-6; 14 bases are a match to TRBD2. J was trimmed by 3 bases and V by 4 bases; bases with no gene match: 6. Germline V gene data show CDR1 as SGHRS and CDR2 as YFSETQ. The CDR3 covers 18 residues. The CDR3: CASSSGTSGSGGANVLTF. CDR3 coding DNA: TGCGCCAGCAGCAGCGGGACTAGCGGGAGTGGTGGGGCCAACGTCCTGACTTTC.

CDR3 sequence reads: CASSLSGGATGELFF. Written as DNA, the CDR3 is TGTGCCAGCAGTCTTAGCGGGGGGGCGACCGGGGAGCTGTTTTTT. The rearrangement uses TRBV9 and TRBJ2-2; 11 bases are a match to TRBD2. The length of the CDR3 is 15 residues. CDR1 and CDR2 (germline): SGDLS, YYNGEE. The V gene end was trimmed by 5 bases and the J gene end by 5 bases; junction bases not matched to a gene: 5.

This clone turned up a few times. The gene calls are TRBV28 and TRBJ2-3; tentative D call: TRBD1 (5 bases). Germline loops: CDR1 MDHEN, CDR2 SYDVKM. The CDR3 length is 15 residues. Trimming shortened V by 3 bases and J by 2 bases, and 12 bases separated the two germline ends. DNA for the CDR3: TGTGCCAGCAGTTTGCGCAGGGCGATCACAGATACGCAGTATTTT. This codes for CASSLRRAITDTQYF.

This clone showed up just a few times. The genes are TRBV9 and TRBJ2-2, with 8 positions matching TRBD1. The V and J ends lost 3 bases and 4 bases, in that order; junction bases with no gene match: 8. The germline V gene encodes CDR1 SGDLS and CDR2 YYNGEE. This CDR3 has 16 amino acids. The CDR3 protein is CASSGDRGHLTGELFF. CDR3 sequence (DNA): TGTGCCAGCAGCGGCGACAGGGGTCATCTCACCGGGGAGCTGTTTTTT.

The rearrangement joins TRBV6-5 to TRBJ1-1; 11 bases align to TRBD1. Looked up from germline, CDR1 is MNHEY and CDR2 is SVGAGI. The junction had 6 bases not matched to a gene; V was cut back by 4 bases and J by 5 bases. The CDR3 spans 15 residues. The CDR3 spells CASSFSGTGGTEAFF. The CDR3, as DNA: TGTGCCAGCAGTTTTTCCGGGACAGGGGGTACTGAAGCTTTCTTT.

Points on this clone: In the same sample, other DNA sequences code for this CDR3. V usage is TRBV29-1 and J usage is TRBJ2-6; TRBD1 matches 11 bases. Per germline, CDR1 SQVTM and CDR2 ANQGSEA. The ends lost 1 base at V and 0 bases at J; junction bases unmatched: 2. The CDR3 contains 17 residues. The CDR3 reads CSVEGTGGNSGANVLTF. The DNA of the CDR3 is TGCAGCGTTGAAGGGACAGGGGGCAACTCTGGGGCCAACGTCCTGACTTTC.

For the CDR3, the DNA is TGTGCCAGCAGCCCCGGAGGGCAGTATTTT. Translated, it gives CASSPGGQYF. The chain carries TRBV9 and TRBJ2-3; D is possibly TRBD2 (5 bases). This CDR3 has 10 residues. Germline loops: CDR1 SGDLS, CDR2 YYNGEE. Trimming left V 4 bases short and J 11 bases short, with 8 bases between.

The chain recombines TRBV5-4 with TRBJ1-2, with D possibly matching TRBD1 (6 bases). V gave up 1 base and J gave up 4 bases, with 8 bases separating them. Germline CDR1 SGHNT, CDR2 YYREEE (reference sequence). The CDR3 contains 13 residues. The DNA of the CDR3 is TGTGCCAGCAGCTTGACAGGGACCTATGGCTACACCTTC. Translating gives CASSLTGTYGYTF.

The chain carries TRBV7-9 and TRBJ1-1; 9 positions match TRBD1. Trimming at V came to 5 bases and at J to 5 bases, leaving 12 bases not matched to a gene. This CDR3 is built from 16 residues. Germline CDR1 and CDR2: SEHNR and FQNEAQ (reference sequence). The CDR3 nucleotides are TGTGCCAGCAGCCTCAGCCAAGGGGACAGGGAAACTGAAGCTTTCTTT. Translation: CASSLSQGDRETEAFF.

The chain carries TRBV7-7 and TRBJ2-2, with TRBD2 as a possible D gene (6 bases). Trimming left V 5 bases short and J 1 base short, with 23 bases between. The CDR3 covers 19 residues. Germline assignment: CDR1 SSHAT and CDR2 FNYEAQ (reference sequence). The CDR3 DNA reads TGTGCCAGCAGCAGCTTCCCGCGCTCTAGCGAGAAGAACACCGGGGAGCTGTTTTTT. Translating gives CASSSFPRSSEKNTGELFF.

This clone showed up just a few times. For the CDR3, the DNA is TGTGCCATTATCGGGACAGGGCTGCGTGAGCAGTACTTC. As protein: CAIIGTGLREQYF. The genes are TRBV2 and TRBJ2-7; 9 bases line up with TRBD1. Germline CDR1 is SNHLY and CDR2 is FYNNEI. Trimming cost V 10 bases and J 7 bases; bases outside gene matches: 11. CDR3 length: 13 residues. The full variable domain, in which reference TRBV2 and TRBJ2-7 provide the parts outside the CDR3, is EPEVTQTPSHQVTQMGQEVILRCVPISNHLYFYWYRQILGQKVEFLVSFYNNEISEKSEIFDDQFSVERPDGSNFTLKIRSTKLEDSAMYFCAIIGTGLREQYFGPGTRLTVT.